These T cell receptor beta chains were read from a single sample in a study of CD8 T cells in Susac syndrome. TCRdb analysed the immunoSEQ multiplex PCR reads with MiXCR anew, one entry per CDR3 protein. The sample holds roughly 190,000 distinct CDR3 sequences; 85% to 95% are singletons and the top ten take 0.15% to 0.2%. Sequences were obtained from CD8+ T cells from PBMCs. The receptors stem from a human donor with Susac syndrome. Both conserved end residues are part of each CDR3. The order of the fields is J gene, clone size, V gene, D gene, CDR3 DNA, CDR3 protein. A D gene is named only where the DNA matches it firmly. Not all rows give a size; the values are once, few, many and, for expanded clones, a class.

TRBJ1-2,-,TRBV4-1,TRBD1,TGCGCCAGCAGCCTCGACAGGGGGGCTCGTGGCTACACCTTC,CASSLDRGARGYTF
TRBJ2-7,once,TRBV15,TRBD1,TGTGCCACCAGCACCACCGGGACAGGGGCGTACGAGCAGTACTTC,CATSTTGTGAYEQYF
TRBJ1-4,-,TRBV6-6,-,TGTGCCAGCCGTGAGGAAAAACTGTTTTTT,CASREEKLFF
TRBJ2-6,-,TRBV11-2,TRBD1,TGTGCCAGCAGCTGGAATACTTACAGGGGGCCCAGCTCTGGGGCCAACGTCCTGACTTTC,CASSWNTYRGPSSGANVLTF
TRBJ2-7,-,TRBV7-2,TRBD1,TGTGCCAGCAGCTTAGGGGGGACAGGAATGTACGAGCAGTACTTC,CASSLGGTGMYEQYF
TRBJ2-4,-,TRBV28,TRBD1,TGTGCCAGCAGTTCAGACAGGGCGGCCATTCAGTACTTC,CASSSDRAAIQYF
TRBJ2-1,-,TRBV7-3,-,TGTGCCAGCAGCTCAGAGACAGGCTACAATGAGCAGTTCTTC,CASSSETGYNEQFF
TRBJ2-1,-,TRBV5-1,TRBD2,TGCGCCAGCAGCTTGGCCCCTAGCGGGAGGCATGGCTACAATGAGCAGTTCTTC,CASSLAPSGRHGYNEQFF
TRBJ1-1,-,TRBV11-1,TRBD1,TGTGCCAGCAGCTTCGGGACAGATATGTATCGGGCTTTCTTT,CASSFGTDMYRAFF
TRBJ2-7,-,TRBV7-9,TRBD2,TGTGCCAGCAGCTTAGTAATTCCGCCGGGACTAGAACGCGAGCAGTACTTC,CASSLVIPPGLEREQYF
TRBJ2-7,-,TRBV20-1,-,TGCAGTGCTAGGGCTACAGATTCCTACGAGCAGTACTTC,CSARATDSYEQYF
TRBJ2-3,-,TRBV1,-,TGCACCAGCAGCCAAGTTGTTTGGAATACGCAGTATTTT,CTSSQVVWNTQYF
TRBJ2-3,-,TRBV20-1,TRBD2,TGCAGTGCTAGAGTTTTGCGGGAGTCAGATACGCAGTATTTT,CSARVLRESDTQYF
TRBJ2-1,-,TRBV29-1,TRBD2,TGCAGCGTCGCCGGGACTAGCGGGAGGGCCAAGAGCTACAATGAGCAGTTCTTC,CSVAGTSGRAKSYNEQFF
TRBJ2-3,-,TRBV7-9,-,TGTGCCAGCAGAACTACAGACAGGATAAACACAGATACGCAGTATTTT,CASRTTDRINTDTQYF
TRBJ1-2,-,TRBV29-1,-,TGCAGCGTTGAAGGCCATTACTATGGCTACACCTTC,CSVEGHYYGYTF
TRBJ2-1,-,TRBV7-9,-,TGTGCCAGCAGCTTATCGGCGGGGTCCCGCTACAATGAGCAGTTCTTC,CASSLSAGSRYNEQFF
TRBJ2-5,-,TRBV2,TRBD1,TGTGCCAGCAACCGGGACAGCGAACTACAAGAGACCCAGTACTTC,CASNRDSELQETQYF
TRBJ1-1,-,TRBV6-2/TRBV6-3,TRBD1,TGTGCCAGCAGTTACGGACCGGGACAGGGGAACACTGAAGCTTTCTTT,CASSYGPGQGNTEAFF
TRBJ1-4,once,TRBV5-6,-,TGTGCCAGCAGCAGCGGAACCCACAATGAAAAACTGTTTTTT,CASSSGTHNEKLFF
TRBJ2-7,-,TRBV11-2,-,TGTGCCAGCAGCTTAGGGGGTGGCGAGCAGTACTTC,CASSLGGGEQYF
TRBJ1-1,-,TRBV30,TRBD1,TGTGCCTGGAAGAAAGGACAGGGGAACACTGAAGCTTTCTTT,CAWKKGQGNTEAFF
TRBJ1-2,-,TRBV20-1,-,TGCAGTGCTAGAAAGTCAGAGTTAGGACTCTATGGCTACACCTTC,CSARKSELGLYGYTF
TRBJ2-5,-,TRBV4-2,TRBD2,TGTGCCAGCAGCCAAGATCGGGGGCTGACTAGCGGAAACCAAGAGACCCAGTACTTC,CASSQDRGLTSGNQETQYF
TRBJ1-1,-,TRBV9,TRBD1,TGTGCCAGCAGCGCCCTGCGACAGGGGAACACTGAAGCTTTCTTT,CASSALRQGNTEAFF
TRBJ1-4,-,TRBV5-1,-,TGCGCCAGCAGCTGGACGAGGACGGGCCCTAATGAAAAACTGTTTTTT,CASSWTRTGPNEKLFF
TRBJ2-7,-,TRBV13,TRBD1,TGTGCCAGCAGCCCTATGGGACAGGCCACCTCCTACGAGCAGTACTTC,CASSPMGQATSYEQYF
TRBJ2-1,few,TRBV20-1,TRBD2,TGCAGTGCTCTCCGTGTGAGCGGGGTTAACAATGAGCAGTTCTTC,CSALRVSGVNNEQFF
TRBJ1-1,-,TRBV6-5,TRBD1,TGTGCCAGCAGTTACCAGACCCGGGGACAGGCCGAAGCTTTCTTT,CASSYQTRGQAEAFF
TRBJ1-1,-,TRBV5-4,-,TGTGCCAGCAGCTTAGGGGGGATGAGCACTGAAGCTTTCTTT,CASSLGGMSTEAFF
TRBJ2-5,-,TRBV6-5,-,TGTGCCAGCAGTTACTCGAGAGGTACCCAAGAGACCCAGTACTTC,CASSYSRGTQETQYF
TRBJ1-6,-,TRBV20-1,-,TGCAGTGCTAGAGATGAGGGCGATACGACTAATTCACCCCTCCACTTT,CSARDEGDTTNSPLHF
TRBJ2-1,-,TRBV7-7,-,TGTGCTAGCAGCTTAGACCCCGGCTACTCAGGGTCCTACAATGAGCAGTTCTTC,CASSLDPGYSGSYNEQFF
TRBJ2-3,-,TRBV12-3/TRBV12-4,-,TGTGCCAGCAGTCCTCGGTTGGCATTCACAGATACGCAGTATTTT,CASSPRLAFTDTQYF
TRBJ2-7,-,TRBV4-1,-,TGCGCCAGCAGCCAAGATAGTCTTTCCTACGAGCAGTACTTC,CASSQDSLSYEQYF
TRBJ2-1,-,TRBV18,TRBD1,TGTGCCAGCCCCCCTCTCTGGGACAGGGGGAACAATGAGCAGTTCTTC,CASPPLWDRGNNEQFF
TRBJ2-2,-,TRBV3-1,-,TGTGCCAGCAGCCCACCTTGGGCAAACACCGGGGAGCTGTTTTTT,CASSPPWANTGELFF
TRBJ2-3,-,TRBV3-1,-,TGTGCCAGCAGCCAAGCCCGGGACTCCACAGATACGCAGTATTTT,CASSQARDSTDTQYF
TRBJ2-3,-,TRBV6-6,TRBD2,TGTGCCAGCAGTTACGGAGTAGCGGGAGCCTTAGATACGCAGTATTTT,CASSYGVAGALDTQYF
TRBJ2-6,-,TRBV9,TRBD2,TGTGCCAGCAGCGTATCGGCGGGGGGCCTCTCTGGGGCCAACGTCCTGACTTTC,CASSVSAGGLSGANVLTF
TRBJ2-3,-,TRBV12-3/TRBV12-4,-,TGTGCCAGCAGGGGGCCACCGGGGTCTAGCACAGATACGCAGTATTTT,CASRGPPGSSTDTQYF
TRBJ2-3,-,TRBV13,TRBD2,TGTGCCAGCTTTTCCCGGGGGGGCACAGATACGCAGTATTTT,CASFSRGGTDTQYF
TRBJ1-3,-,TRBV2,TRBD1,TGTGCCAGCAAGGGGGCAGTTAGGAAGGCTGGAAACACCATATATTTT,CASKGAVRKAGNTIYF
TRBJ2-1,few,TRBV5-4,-,TGTGCCAGCAGCCCGGACTGGAACAATGAGCAGTTCTTC,CASSPDWNNEQFF
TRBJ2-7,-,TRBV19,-,TGTGCCAGTAGTATGGGGGGGCACGAGCAGTACTTC,CASSMGGHEQYF
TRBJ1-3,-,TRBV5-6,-,TGTGCCAGCAGCCCTGGTACGGCCTCTGGAAACACCATATATTTT,CASSPGTASGNTIYF
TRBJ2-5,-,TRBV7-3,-,TGTGCCAGCAGCTTAAGATCATCGGGGGCCTATGAGACCCAGTACTTC,CASSLRSSGAYETQYF
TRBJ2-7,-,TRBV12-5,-,TGTGCTAGCGGTTTGGGATACGAGCAGTACTTC,CASGLGYEQYF
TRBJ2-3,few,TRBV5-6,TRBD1,TGTGCCAGCAGCTTGGGGACAGGGGCAGATACGCAGTATTTT,CASSLGTGADTQYF
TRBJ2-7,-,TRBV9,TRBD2,TGTGCCAGCAGTCCCTTTCCGGGACTAGCGGAAGTTGGGACCTACGAGCAGTACTTC,CASSPFPGLAEVGTYEQYF
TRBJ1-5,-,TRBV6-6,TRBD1,TGTGCCAGTGATTGGGACAGCCTGACGAGCAATCAGCCCCAGCATTTT,CASDWDSLTSNQPQHF
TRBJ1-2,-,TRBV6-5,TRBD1,TGTGCCAGCAGTACCCACCGGGACAGGGGTTATGGCTACACCTTC,CASSTHRDRGYGYTF
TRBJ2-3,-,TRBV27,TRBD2,TGTGCCAGCAGTTTCCCCGCGGGAGGCTCAGATACGCAGTATTTT,CASSFPAGGSDTQYF
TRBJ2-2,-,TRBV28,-,TGTGCCAGCAGTGCTACAGGGAGGACCGGGGAGCTGTTTTTT,CASSATGRTGELFF
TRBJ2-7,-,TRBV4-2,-,TGTGCCAGCAGCCAAGAAGAGGCCTACAGCTCCTACGAGCAGTACTTC,CASSQEEAYSSYEQYF
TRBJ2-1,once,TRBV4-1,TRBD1,TGCGCCAGCAGCTACAGGGGGATAGAACAGTTCTTC,CASSYRGIEQFF
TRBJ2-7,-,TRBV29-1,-,TGCAGCGTCCGCTCTAGCGCGCGCTACTACGAGCAGTACTTC,CSVRSSARYYEQYF
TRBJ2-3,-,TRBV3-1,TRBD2,TGTGCCAGCAGCCCCGGCGGAGCGGGGAGCACAGATACGCAGTATTTT,CASSPGGAGSTDTQYF